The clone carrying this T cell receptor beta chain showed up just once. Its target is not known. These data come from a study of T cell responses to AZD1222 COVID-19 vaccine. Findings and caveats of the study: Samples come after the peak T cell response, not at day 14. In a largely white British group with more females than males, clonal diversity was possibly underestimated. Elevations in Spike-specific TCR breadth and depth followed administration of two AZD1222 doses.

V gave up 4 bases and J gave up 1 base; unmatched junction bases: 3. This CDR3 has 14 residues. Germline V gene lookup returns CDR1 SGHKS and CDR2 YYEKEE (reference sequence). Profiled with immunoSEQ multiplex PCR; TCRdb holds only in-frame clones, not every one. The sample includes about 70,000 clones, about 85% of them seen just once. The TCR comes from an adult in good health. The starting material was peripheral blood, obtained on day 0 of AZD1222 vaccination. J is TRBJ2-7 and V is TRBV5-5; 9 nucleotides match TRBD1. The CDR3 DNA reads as TGTGCCAGCAGCCGGACAGGGGAGTCCTACGAGCAGTACTTC. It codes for CASSRTGESYEQYF.